This T cell receptor beta chain was captured by sequencing in a study of T-cell reconstitution after alpha-beta-depleted transplantation in children. Study-wide results and limits: The origin of high day-60 TCRbeta diversity in some patients lay in surviving recipient T cells and thymic progenitors.

It was with unique molecular identifiers that the TCRbeta library was prepared. TCRdb called the PCR reads again in MiXCR, with one record for every CDR3 protein. The sample consists of fewer than 700,000 distinct CDR3 sequences, 13% of them appearing once. This clonotype was counted between two and nine times. What it recognizes is unknown. This sequence originates from a male patient younger than 18 who had a stem cell transplant for acute myeloid leukemia, so the T cells may come from the graft donor. The starting material was PBMCs, mostly from graft donor cells, obtained 360 days after TCRalphabeta/CD19-depleted stem cell transplant.

CDR3 in amino acids: CSARDPPGYTF. The CDR3 region has the DNA TGCAGTGCTAGAGATCCTCCAGGCTACACCTTC. The chain recombines TRBV20-1 with TRBJ1-2; the D is unclear. CDR1 is DFQATT and CDR2 is SNEGSKA in the germline V gene (reference sequence). The CDR3 is 11 residues long. Deletions cut 0 bases from V and 8 bases from J, with 7 bases between.